The 24 T cell receptor beta chains below all came from one sample that was sequenced in a study of technical replicates of blood from a few donors. Repertoires were generated with immunoSEQ multiplex PCR, while TCRdb's copy carries only in-frame clones and drops some. The data show around 49,000 clones, about 96% seen once. Sequenced material: T cells isolated from PBMCs. These receptors were collected from a human donor in good health.

The J gene is TRBJ1-1, the V gene TRBV7-9; tentatively, D is TRBD1 (5 bases). The V gene lost 6 bases and the J gene lost 1 base, with 6 bases spanning the gap. This CDR3 comprises 12 residues. CDR1 is SEHNR and CDR2 is FQNEAQ in the germline V gene (reference sequence). The CDR3 sequence is CASSQGNTEAFF. CDR3 DNA sequence: TGTGCCAGCAGTCAGGGGAACACTGAAGCTTTCTTT.

The chain links TRBV5-1 to TRBJ2-1, with unresolved D. In germline, CDR1 is SGHRS, CDR2 YFSETQ. V gave up 6 bases and J gave up 7 bases, with 17 bases separating them. This CDR3 has 14 residues. The CDR3 coding sequence is TGCGCCAGCACGACCACCACTACCGTGAATGAGCAGTTCTTC. The encoded protein is CASTTTTTVNEQFF.

V usage is TRBV12-5 and J usage is TRBJ1-1; 9 nucleotides align to TRBD1. CDR1 and CDR2 from the germline V gene are LGHNT and FRNRAP. The CDR3 is made up of 13 amino acids. Trimming at V came to 7 bases and at J to 5 bases, leaving 5 bases not matched to a gene. CDR3 in DNA: TGTGCTAGTGCTGGGACAGGGAGGACTGAAGCTTTCTTT. This codes for CASAGTGRTEAFF.

V and J are TRBV6-5 and TRBJ1-4; 8 bases fit TRBD1. CDR1 is MNHEY and CDR2 is SVGAGI in the germline V gene. There are 15 residues in the CDR3. J was trimmed by 8 bases and V by 1 base; bases with no gene match: 6. The CDR3 region is CASSYLRTGNEKLFF. DNA of the CDR3: TGTGCCAGCAGTTACTTAAGGACAGGGAACGAAAAACTGTTTTTT.

The chain carries TRBV25-1 and TRBJ1-5; TRBD1 is a possible D gene (6 bases). Trimming stripped 2 bases from V and 2 bases from J, with 10 bases between. Germline assignment: CDR1 MGHDK and CDR2 SYGVNS. This CDR3 comprises 15 residues. CDR3 in amino acids: CASSEEGGGNQPQHF. CDR3 bases: TGTGCCAGCAGTGAAGAAGGGGGGGGCAATCAGCCCCAGCATTTT.

This clone was picked up a small number of times. The genes are TRBV30 and TRBJ2-3, with 11 bases matching TRBD2. The V segment lost 4 bases and the J segment 0 bases; nucleotides outside the gene matches: 12. CDR1 is GTSNPN, CDR2 SVGIG, per germline (reference sequence). The CDR3 contains 18 residues. CDR3 protein: CAWNPTSGSFFSTDTQYF. The CDR3, as DNA: TGTGCCTGGAACCCTACTAGCGGGAGTTTCTTTAGCACAGATACGCAGTATTTT.

The V and J genes are TRBV28 and TRBJ2-1, with 9 bases matching TRBD2. Germline V gene lookup returns CDR1 MDHEN and CDR2 SYDVKM. The CDR3 sequence is 16 residues long. The ends lost 2 bases at V and 3 bases at J; junction bases unmatched: 5. CDR3 bases: TGTGCCAGCAGTTTAACGGCGGGAGGGGTCTACAATGAGCAGTTCTTC. Translated: CASSLTAGGVYNEQFF.

This chain uses TRBV5-1 with TRBJ2-7, with TRBD1 as a possible D gene (5 bases). The CDR3 has 15 amino acids. CDR1 is SGHRS, CDR2 YFSETQ, per germline. The V end lost 0 bases, the J end lost 3 bases, and 13 bases lay between the germline ends. As DNA, the CDR3 is TGCGCCAGCAGCTTGGTTCAGGGTGAGGTCTACGAGCAGTACTTC. Translation: CASSLVQGEVYEQYF.

The genes are TRBV2 and TRBJ1-5; 7 nucleotides align to TRBD1. Germline lookup yields CDR1 SNHLY and CDR2 FYNNEI. V lost 6 bases and J lost 0; bases outside the gene matches: 5. The CDR3 has 15 amino acids. The CDR3 DNA is TGTGCCAGCAGATTCGACAGGGTTAGCAATCAGCCCCAGCATTTT. Protein: CASRFDRVSNQPQHF.

The gene calls are TRBV4-2 and TRBJ2-1, with TRBD2 matching 9 bases. CDR3 length equals 17 residues. Germline CDR1 LGHNA, CDR2 YNFKEQ. The ends lost 1 base at V and 6 bases at J; junction bases unmatched: 10. The CDR3 bases are TGTGCCAGCAGCCAAGTTAGCGGGAGAACCGTGAGCAATGAGCAGTTCTTC. Encoded protein: CASSQVSGRTVSNEQFF.

V gene TRBV21-1 combines with J gene TRBJ2-7; the table's D call, TRBD2, has no DNA check behind it. TRBV21-1 corresponds to a pseudogene. The CDR3 runs to 16 residues. DNA of the CDR3: TGTGCCAGCAGCAAAGGCATGGTAGAGGAGGGATACGAGCAGTACTTC. Translated: CASSKGMVEEGYEQYF.

The CDR3 reads CASSEFSRAATGELFF. CDR3 DNA: TGTGCCAGCAGTGAATTTAGCAGGGCGGCCACCGGGGAGCTGTTTTTT. The chain has TRBV25-1 and TRBJ2-2; a possible D gene is TRBD1 (5 bases). The CDR3 runs 16 residues. In germline, CDR1 is MGHDK, CDR2 SYGVNS. Trimming left V 1 base short and J 4 bases short, with 13 bases between.

The CDR3 is CASRSGEHTEAFF. The CDR3 DNA reads TGTGCCAGCAGATCGGGGGAGCACACTGAAGCTTTCTTT. The chain employs TRBV27 and TRBJ1-1, with D maybe TRBD1 (5 bases). Germline V CDR1 and CDR2: MNHEY, SMNVEV (reference sequence). V was cut by 6 bases and J by 3 bases, with 11 bases left in between. The CDR3 covers 13 residues.

Comments on this clone: The germline gene is not matched at one end of the junction; a read error may be the cause. This chain uses TRBV19 with TRBJ1-1; no reliable D call. Germline lookup yields CDR1 LNHDA and CDR2 SQIVND (reference sequence). This CDR3 has 14 amino acids. The CDR3 loop is CASRIAGMNTEAFF. In nucleotides, the CDR3 is TGTGCCAGTAGGATAGCCGGGATGAACACTGAAGCTTTCTTT.

The gene calls are TRBV9 and TRBJ2-7, with TRBD2 identical over 8 bases. Trimming at V came to 0 bases and at J to 5 bases, leaving 7 bases not matched to a gene. In germline, CDR1 is SGDLS, CDR2 YYNGEE. The CDR3 has 15 residues. The CDR3 here is CASSVATSGRNEQYF. The CDR3 nucleotides read TGTGCCAGCAGCGTAGCTACTAGCGGAAGAAACGAGCAGTACTTC.

This chain links TRBV20-1 with TRBJ2-7, with D tentatively TRBD1 (5 bases). The CDR3 is 11 residues long. Germline CDR1 DFQATT, CDR2 SNEGSKA (reference sequence). V lost 5 bases to trimming and J lost 2 bases, with 7 bases between them. CDR3 loop: CSARTTYEQYF. In DNA, the CDR3 is TGCAGTGCTCGGACAACCTACGAGCAGTACTTC.

The CDR3 region has the DNA TGTGCCAGCAGCTCGCTAGCGGGAGGCTACAATGAGCAGTTCTTC. Protein sequence: CASSSLAGGYNEQFF. The chain joins TRBV7-9 to TRBJ2-1; 11 bases map to TRBD2. The CDR3 loop spans 15 amino acids. Germline V lookup: CDR1 SEHNR, CDR2 FQNEAQ (reference sequence). V dropped 4 bases and J dropped 3; count of bases not matched to a gene: 2.

The V call is TRBV5-1, the J call TRBJ2-3; tentatively, D is TRBD1 (5 bases). CDR3 length: 17 amino acids. Germline-derived CDR1 and CDR2 are SGHRS and YFSETQ. V shed 6 bases and J shed 0 bases, with 20 bases lying between them. The CDR3 DNA reads TGCGCCAGCAAAGGGAAAGGGGCCGAGGCGAGCACAGATACGCAGTATTTT. Protein sequence: CASKGKGAEASTDTQYF.

V gene TRBV4-2 combines with J gene TRBJ2-3; TRBD2 matches 12 bases. The CDR3 sequence is 16 residues long. J lost 5 bases, V lost 2 bases, and 5 bases had no gene match. Germline assignment: CDR1 LGHNA and CDR2 YNFKEQ. As DNA, the CDR3 is TGTGCCAGCAGCCAACGACTAGCGGGAGAAGTAGATACGCAGTATTTT. Translation: CASSQRLAGEVDTQYF.

The rearrangement joins TRBV7-9 to TRBJ1-1; D ambiguous. There are 13 residues in the CDR3. Germline CDR1 and CDR2: SEHNR and FQNEAQ (reference sequence). V shed 5 bases and J shed 6 bases, with 13 bases lying between them. Written as DNA, the CDR3 is TGTGCCAGCAGCCTCCTTGACGGGGCTGAAGCTTTCTTT. It yields the protein CASSLLDGAEAFF. Full variable domain (missing parts from reference TRBV7-9 and TRBJ1-1): DTGVSQNPRHKITKRGQNVTFRCDPISEHNRLYWYRQTLGQGPEFLTYFQNEAQLEKSRLLSDRFSAERPKGSFSTLEIQRTEQGDSAMYLCASSLLDGAEAFFGQGTRLTVV.

The chain uses TRBV11-2 and TRBJ2-5, with 8 bases lining up with TRBD2. The CDR3 extends over 15 amino acids. The V and J ends lost 5 bases and 5 bases, in that order; junction bases with no gene match: 10. Per the germline V gene, CDR1 is SGHAT and CDR2 is FQNNGV. The chain's CDR3 is CASSEGLAGRETQYF. The CDR3 DNA is TGTGCCAGCAGCGAAGGGCTAGCGGGCAGGGAGACCCAGTACTTC.

J is TRBJ1-5 and V is TRBV28; D unresolved. The germline gives CDR1 MDHEN, CDR2 SYDVKM. The CDR3 loop spans 16 amino acids. V was trimmed by 5 bases and J by 4 bases, leaving 18 bases between them. The CDR3: CASSKKYSGSNQPQHF. CDR3 sequence (DNA): TGTGCCAGCAGTAAAAAATATTCAGGTTCAAATCAGCCCCAGCATTTT.

This sequence joins TRBV7-6 and TRBJ1-5; D is undetermined. Germline CDR1 SGHVS, CDR2 FNYEAQ. The CDR3 has 13 amino acids. V lost 1 base and J 4 bases, leaving 5 bases between the germline ends. The CDR3 region has the DNA TGTGCCAGCAGCTTAGATCTTAATCAGCCCCAGCATTTT. The encoded protein is CASSLDLNQPQHF.

V gene TRBV14 combines with J gene TRBJ2-3; 8 bases align to TRBD1. V lost 5 bases, J lost 0 bases, and 7 bases stayed unmatched. From germline, CDR1 is SGHDN and CDR2 FVKESK. This CDR3 comprises 16 residues. This CDR3 reads CASSWRTGTSTDTQYF. CDR3 bases: TGTGCCAGCAGCTGGCGGACAGGGACTAGCACAGATACGCAGTATTTT. The variable domain in full, with the rest retrieved from reference TRBV14 and TRBJ2-3, is EAGVTQFPSHSVIEKGQTVTLRCDPISGHDNLYWYRRVMGKEIKFLLHFVKESKQDESGMPNNRFLAERTGGTYSTLKVQPAELEDSGVYFCASSWRTGTSTDTQYFGPGTRLTVL.